The sequence of this T cell receptor (beta chain) was determined in a study of blood T cell repertoires in COVID-19. Across the whole study: Acute-phase and convalescent COVID-19 samples originated in the United States, Italy and Spain. PBMCs, B-cell-depleted T cells, or T cells were the source of the cDNA or gDNA that made up the material.

Here immunoSEQ multiplex PCR was the method, and the copy in TCRdb shows in-frame clones only, minus some. This table holds over 250,000 clones, roughly 91% found once. Participants were placed into cohorts based on the clinical history they reported. This CDR3 comprises 15 residues. Germline values: CDR1 SGHVS, CDR2 FQNEAQ. The V and J ends lost 2 bases and 0 bases respectively, with 8 bases between them. J is TRBJ1-5 and V is TRBV7-8, with D unclear. The TCR originated in a woman aged 55-75 years who had recovered from COVID-19. The sequencing sample was made of PBMCs or T cells enriched from blood (not recorded which). The CDR3 reads CASSLTVNSNQPQHF. In DNA, the CDR3 is TGTGCCAGCAGCTTAACAGTGAATAGCAATCAGCCCCAGCATTTT.